This entry lists 30 T cell receptor beta chains sequenced from one sample in a study of CD8 T cells in ankylosing spondylitis. TCRdb reprocessed the 5' RACE reads via MiXCR and lists one record per CDR3 protein. The sample lists 200,000 to 250,000 distinct CDR3 sequences, about 10% seen once, with less than 7.5% in the top ten. The sequenced sample consisted of blood, either unsorted or a sorted T cell fraction (not recorded which). These receptor sequences come from a male donor with ankylosing spondylitis or in good health (not recorded which).

The V call is TRBV6-5, the J call TRBJ1-1; TRBD1 might be the D (6 bases). CDR3 length equals 14 residues. Looked up from germline, CDR1 is MNHEY and CDR2 is SVGAGI. The V end was cut by 11 bases, the J end by 2 bases, with 18 bases between. The CDR3: CACARGGQNTEAFF. The CDR3 DNA reads TGTGCCTGCGCGAGGGGGGGGCAAAACACTGAAGCTTTCTTT.

Many counts were recorded for this clonotype. This sequence joins TRBV29-1 and TRBJ1-1; the D gene is possibly TRBD1 (6 bases). V was shortened by 4 bases and J by 5 bases, with 14 bases between the two germline ends. The CDR3 spans 13 residues. Looked up from germline, CDR1 is SQVTM and CDR2 is ANQGSEA. As DNA, the CDR3 is TGCAGCGTTGCCCGGACAGAGGAGACTGAAGCTTTCTTT. As protein: CSVARTEETEAFF.

This clonotype was observed at least ten times. This chain connects TRBV5-1 to TRBJ2-3, with D hard to call. This CDR3 spans 15 amino acids. V dropped 0 bases and J dropped 2 bases, with 10 bases sitting between them. Germline V lookup: CDR1 SGHRS, CDR2 YFSETQ. CDR3 sequence (DNA): TGCGCCAGCAGCTTGGAGGACGGTACCACAGATACGCAGTATTTT. Translation: CASSLEDGTTDTQYF.

This clonotype was counted many times. This chain links TRBV5-1 with TRBJ2-3; D remains ambiguous. Trimming took off 0 bases at V and 3 bases at J, with 5 bases between the two ends. This CDR3 contains 13 residues. CDR1 is SGHRS and CDR2 is YFSETQ in the germline V gene. The CDR3 sequence is CASSLEVTDTQYF. In DNA, the CDR3 is TGCGCCAGCAGCTTGGAGGTAACAGATACGCAGTATTTT. Drawing the rest from reference TRBV5-1 and TRBJ2-3, the complete variable domain is KAGVTQTPRYLIKTRGQQVTLSCSPISGHRSVSWYQQTPGQGLQFLFEYFSETQRNKGNFPGRFSGRQFSNSRSEMNVSTLELGDSALYLCASSLEVTDTQYFGPGTRLTVL.

This clonotype was seen at least ten times. The gene calls are TRBV5-1 and TRBJ2-1, with 7 bases fitting TRBD2. CDR1 and CDR2 (germline): SGHRS, YFSETQ. V was clipped by 4 bases and J by 2 bases; unmatched bases: 3. The CDR3 covers 14 residues. Written as DNA, the CDR3 is TGCGCCAGCAGCACCGGACTAGCCTACAATGAGCAGTTCTTC. This encodes CASSTGLAYNEQFF.

In its sample, this clonotype was seen many times. The chain combines TRBV6-1 with TRBJ1-1; possible D gene TRBD1, 6 bases. The V and J ends lost 5 bases and 0 bases respectively, with 13 bases between them. CDR3 length: 15 residues. Germline CDR1 and CDR2: MNHNS and SASEGT. DNA for the CDR3: TGTGCCAGCAGTAAGTGGACAGCCTTGAACACTGAAGCTTTCTTT. Its protein is CASSKWTALNTEAFF.

This clonotype was observed at least ten times. This chain joins TRBV6-5 and TRBJ1-1, with D possibly being TRBD1 (5 bases). The CDR3 is made up of 17 amino acids. Trimming removed 2 bases from V and 0 bases from J, with 16 bases in between. Germline assignment: CDR1 MNHEY and CDR2 SVGAGI. The CDR3 nucleotides read TGTGCCAGCAGTTACATAGACGGAGGGGTCATGAACACTGAAGCTTTCTTT. It is translated as CASSYIDGGVMNTEAFF.

This clonotype was found many times. The V call is TRBV12-3 or TRBV12-4, the J call TRBJ2-1; possible D gene TRBD1, 5 bases. The CDR3 loop spans 16 amino acids. Trimming shortened V by 0 bases and J by 9 bases, and 18 bases separated the two germline ends. In nucleotides, the CDR3 is TGTGCCAGCAGTTTAGCGACAATGCTAGGGGTCGGTGAGCAGTTCTTC. Protein: CASSLATMLGVGEQFF.

This clonotype was found many times. This sequence joins TRBV6-5 and TRBJ1-1, with D unresolved. CDR3 size: 13 residues. Deletions cut 7 bases from V and 4 bases from J, with 13 bases between. Germline CDR1 reads MNHEY; CDR2 reads SVGAGI. The DNA of the CDR3 is TGTGCCAGCACTTCTGACTTGGGCACTGAAGCTTTCTTT. Translating it yields CASTSDLGTEAFF.

This clonotype was detected many times. V and J are TRBV20-1 and TRBJ2-3, with 7 positions matching TRBD2. J lost 0 bases, V lost 5 bases, and 17 bases had no gene match. This CDR3 has 18 amino acids. Germline-derived CDR1 and CDR2 are DFQATT and SNEGSKA (reference sequence). The CDR3 sequence is CSADGPSGTHESTDTQYF. The CDR3 nucleotides are TGCAGTGCTGATGGACCTAGCGGAACCCACGAAAGCACAGATACGCAGTATTTT.

This clonotype was observed at least ten times. J is TRBJ2-1 and V is TRBV5-5; the D is unclear. Germline loops: CDR1 SGHKS, CDR2 YYEKEE (reference sequence). CDR3 length: 15 residues. Trimming removed 0 bases at V and 0 bases at J, with 7 bases between. CDR3 sequence reads: CASSLEGISYNEQFF. In DNA, the CDR3 is TGTGCCAGCAGCTTGGAGGGAATCTCCTACAATGAGCAGTTCTTC.

This clonotype was picked up many times. The chain recombines TRBV9 with TRBJ2-2; D is perhaps TRBD2 (7 bases). The CDR3 is 15 amino acids. Germline loops: CDR1 SGDLS, CDR2 YYNGEE. V was clipped by 4 bases and J by 3 bases, with 13 bases between them. CDR3 nucleotide sequence: TGTGCCAGCAGCCCCACGGGGGGCGACACCGGGGAGCTGTTTTTT. Amino acids: CASSPTGGDTGELFF.

There are many counts of this clonotype. CDR3 residues: CSASEGHGASIQYF. The DNA for the CDR3 is TGCAGTGCTAGTGAGGGACATGGGGCGTCCATTCAGTACTTC. V usage is TRBV20-1 and J usage is TRBJ2-4, with D perhaps TRBD1 (6 bases). Per the germline V gene, CDR1 is DFQATT and CDR2 is SNEGSKA (reference sequence). The V gene lost 3 bases and the J gene lost 9 bases, with 18 bases spanning the gap. CDR3 size: 14 residues.

This clonotype has ten or more counts. CDR3 in amino acids: CASSLGPPPGGEQFF. CDR3 bases: TGCGCCAGCAGCTTGGGTCCTCCCCCGGGCGGTGAGCAGTTCTTC. V is TRBV5-1 and J is TRBJ2-1; no clear D. The CDR3 is 15 amino acids. The germline gives CDR1 SGHRS, CDR2 YFSETQ. Trimming took off 0 bases at V and 9 bases at J, with 16 bases between the two ends.

This clonotype was seen at least ten times. The CDR3: CSASPGLAFVREQFF. The CDR3 nucleotides read TGCAGTGCTAGCCCGGGACTAGCGTTTGTCCGTGAGCAGTTCTTC. This chain joins TRBV20-1 and TRBJ2-1, with 10 bases that match TRBD2. The ends lost 3 bases at V and 9 bases at J; junction bases unmatched: 11. Looked up from germline, CDR1 is DFQATT and CDR2 is SNEGSKA (reference sequence). This CDR3 contains 15 residues.

Comments on this clonotype: This clone may be a read error of a much larger clone one base away. The chain has TRBV4-1 and TRBJ1-4; TRBD1 agrees at 7 bases. The germline gives CDR1 MGHRA, CDR2 YSYEKL. The V segment lost 6 bases and the J segment 6 bases; nucleotides outside the gene matches: 13. This CDR3 has 16 residues. The CDR3 sequence is CASSYGVATGYEKLFF. CDR3 bases: TGCGCCAGCAGTTACGGTGTCGCGACAGGGTATGAAAAACTGTTTTTT.

Many counts were recorded for this clonotype. The chain is built from TRBV7-2 and TRBJ1-1; no firm D call. The CDR3 runs to 14 residues. Germline V CDR1 and CDR2: SGHTA, FQGNSA. The ends were cut back, 1 base at V and 3 bases at J, with 9 bases in the middle. For the CDR3, the DNA is TGTGCCAGCAGCTTAGTTAGGCTGGACACTGAAGCTTTCTTT. Its translation is CASSLVRLDTEAFF. Based on the CDR3 plus reference TRBV7-2 and TRBJ1-1, the full variable domain is GAGVSQSPSNKVTEKGKDVELRCDPISGHTALYWYRQSLGQGLEFLIYFQGNSAPDKSGLPSDRFSAERTGGSVSTLTIQRTQQEDSAVYLCASSLVRLDTEAFFGQGTRLTVV.

This clonotype was observed a few times. The genes are TRBV4-2 and TRBJ2-1, with D possibly TRBD2 on 6 matching bases. The germline V gene has CDR1 LGHNA and CDR2 YNFKEQ. Trimming removed 4 bases from V and 8 bases from J, with 21 bases in between. The CDR3 is 16 residues long. CDR3 sequence (DNA): TGTGCCAGCAGCCGCGGTGGGGGAGGAGAGGTCGATGAGCAGTTCTTC. Translating it yields CASSRGGGGEVDEQFF.

This clonotype has more than one count but fewer than ten. The V and J genes are TRBV7-8 and TRBJ2-3; D is ambiguous. This CDR3 comprises 14 residues. Germline-derived CDR1 and CDR2 are SGHVS and FQNEAQ. V shed 3 bases and J shed 4 bases, with 11 bases lying between them. The CDR3 nucleotides are TGTGCCAGCAGCTTTGGAACAACGGCAGATACGCAGTATTTT. It is translated as CASSFGTTADTQYF.

Ten or more counts support this clonotype. The CDR3 nucleotides are TGTGCCAGCAGTTTATATCGCCGGGGAGCGGGACAAAGCACAGATACGCAGTATTTT. As protein: CASSLYRRGAGQSTDTQYF. The chain has TRBV28 and TRBJ2-3; tentative D call: TRBD2 (7 bases). Germline-derived CDR1 and CDR2 are MDHEN and SYDVKM. V lost 1 base and J lost 0, with 20 bases in between. The CDR3 covers 19 residues.

This chain joins TRBV7-2 and TRBJ2-7, with D hard to call. V gave up 0 bases and J gave up 5 bases, with 8 bases separating them. Germline V gene lookup returns CDR1 SGHTA and CDR2 FQGNSA. The CDR3 spans 13 residues. The CDR3 reads CASSLALWNEQYF. As DNA, the CDR3 is TGTGCCAGCAGCTTAGCTCTGTGGAACGAGCAGTACTTC.

This clonotype was recorded at least ten times. The chain uses TRBV5-1 and TRBJ2-2; 11 nucleotides align to TRBD2. Germline CDR1 reads SGHRS; CDR2 reads YFSETQ. V lost 0 bases, J lost 1 base, and 5 bases stayed unmatched. The CDR3 loop spans 18 amino acids. The DNA of the CDR3 is TGCGCCAGCAGCTTGGAGACTAGCGGGAAAGGGAACACCGGGGAGCTGTTTTTT. Its translation: CASSLETSGKGNTGELFF.

Turning to this clonotype: One base away lies a much larger clone, so this may be a sequencing read error. V usage is TRBV20-1 and J usage is TRBJ2-7; tentatively, D is TRBD2 (6 bases). The CDR3 has 15 residues. Germline-derived CDR1 and CDR2 are DFQATT and SNEGSKA (reference sequence). Trimming cost V 1 base and J 2 bases, with 15 bases left between them. The CDR3: CSARGVSGGTYEQYF. CDR3 DNA sequence: TGCAGTGCTAGAGGAGTGTCTGGCGGGACCTACGAGCAGTACTTC.

This clonotype has ten or more counts. This chain connects TRBV5-1 to TRBJ2-3; TRBD1 matches at 8 bases. Looked up from germline, CDR1 is SGHRS and CDR2 is YFSETQ. J lost 0 bases, V lost 4 bases, and 4 bases had no gene match. There are 15 residues in the CDR3. Here the CDR3 reads CASSIGQGSTDTQYF. Written as DNA, the CDR3 is TGCGCCAGCAGCATAGGACAGGGCAGCACAGATACGCAGTATTTT.

This clonotype was detected many times. This chain uses TRBV7-8 with TRBJ1-1, with TRBD1 matching 8 bases. CDR3 length equals 15 residues. The germline V gene encodes CDR1 SGHVS and CDR2 FQNEAQ. Trimming removed 4 bases from V and 4 bases from J; junction bases left unmatched: 8. Here the CDR3 DNA reads TGTGCCAGCAGCTACGGGACAGGAGTGGGCACTGAAGCTTTCTTT. This codes for CASSYGTGVGTEAFF.

At least ten counts were recorded for this clonotype. The rearrangement uses TRBV6-1 and TRBJ2-5; 9 positions match TRBD1. CDR1 and CDR2 from the germline V gene are MNHNS and SASEGT. The V gene end was trimmed by 5 bases and the J gene end by 5 bases; junction bases not matched to a gene: 6. This CDR3 has 14 residues. CDR3 residues: CASSPGQGRETQYF. The DNA for the CDR3 is TGTGCCAGCAGTCCCGGACAGGGGCGGGAGACCCAGTACTTC.

The chain recombines TRBV9 with TRBJ1-4; D call uncertain. The CDR3 extends over 13 amino acids. The germline gives CDR1 SGDLS, CDR2 YYNGEE. The V gene lost 0 bases and the J gene lost 8 bases, with 8 bases spanning the gap. The CDR3 DNA reads TGTGCCAGCAGCGTAGCAGCGCAGGAAAAACTGTTTTTT. Protein sequence: CASSVAAQEKLFF.

This clonotype has at least ten counts. The chain combines TRBV20-1 with TRBJ2-1; TRBD1 is a possible D gene (6 bases). This CDR3 spans 14 amino acids. V lost 3 bases and J lost 6, with 15 bases in between. Germline CDR1 and CDR2: DFQATT and SNEGSKA (reference sequence). The CDR3 sequence: CSARGKDSSNEQFF. As DNA, the CDR3 is TGCAGTGCTAGGGGCAAGGACAGTTCCAATGAGCAGTTCTTC.

This clonotype was seen ten or more times. CDR3 coding DNA: TGCGCCAGCAGCAGAGTACAGGGGGCGGCCTACGAGCAGTACTTC. Translation: CASSRVQGAAYEQYF. The chain has TRBV5-1 and TRBJ2-7, with 9 bases matching TRBD1. The CDR3 is 15 residues long. After removal of 4 bases from V and 2 bases from J, the junction contained 7 bases not matched to a gene. Germline-derived CDR1 and CDR2 are SGHRS and YFSETQ.

This clonotype was recorded a few times. V gene TRBV28 combines with J gene TRBJ2-1; D remains ambiguous. The CDR3 loop spans 12 amino acids. Germline CDR1 is MDHEN and CDR2 is SYDVKM. Trimming removed 1 base at V and 6 bases at J, with 4 bases between. The CDR3 region has the DNA TGTGCCAGCAGTTTATTACTCAATGAGCAGTTCTTC. It yields the protein CASSLLLNEQFF.